The 17 T cell receptor beta chains below come from one sample, sequenced in a study of shared clonotypes between healthy human individuals. Positive CCR7 selection of CD45RO-negative cells yielded the naive CD8 cells, and terminally differentiated effector memory CD45RA+ cells were excluded. Profiled with immunoSEQ multiplex PCR; TCRdb holds only in-frame clones, not every one. The data hold about 2 million clones, with just under 95% observed a single time. Sequencing was performed on naive CD8+ T cells sorted from blood. The receptor set was obtained from a man younger than 35 in good health.

This chain links TRBV6-1 with TRBJ1-3; D not resolved. V was pared by 4 bases and J by 4 bases, with 11 bases between. The germline CDR1 and CDR2 sequences are MNHNS and SASEGT. The CDR3 length is 14 residues. CDR3 protein: CASSGPEAGNTIYF. The CDR3 region has the DNA TGTGCCAGCAGTGGTCCGGAGGCGGGAAACACCATATATTTT.

The chain links TRBV4-3 to TRBJ2-7; perhaps TRBD1 as D (6 bases). The CDR3 has 16 residues. The germline gives CDR1 LGHNA, CDR2 YSLEER. Trimming shortened V by 0 bases and J by 1 base, and 13 bases separated the two germline ends. CDR3 amino acids: CASSQDRATGSYEQYF. The CDR3 DNA follows: TGCGCCAGCAGCCAAGATCGGGCGACAGGTTCCTACGAGCAGTACTTC.

The V gene is TRBV4-1, the J gene TRBJ2-3; D perhaps matches TRBD1 (5 bases). The CDR3 is 18 residues long. Germline V lookup: CDR1 MGHRA, CDR2 YSYEKL. Trimming pared 1 base from V and 2 bases from J, leaving 19 bases between. This chain's CDR3 is CASSQVFYGAESTDTQYF. The CDR3 DNA is TGCGCCAGCAGCCAAGTCTTTTATGGGGCTGAATCCACAGATACGCAGTATTTT.

V usage is TRBV7-9 and J usage is TRBJ2-7, with D maybe TRBD2 (6 bases). V gave up 5 bases and J gave up 0 bases, with 20 bases separating them. Per the germline V gene, CDR1 is SEHNR and CDR2 is FQNEAQ (reference sequence). This CDR3 contains 17 residues. In DNA form, the CDR3 reads TGTGCCAGCAGCCCCCCACTGGTCGGAGGGAGCTCCTACGAGCAGTACTTC. It specifies CASSPPLVGGSSYEQYF.

The rearrangement uses TRBV6-1 and TRBJ1-5, with D maybe TRBD1 (5 bases). The germline V and J ends were trimmed by 1 base and 7 bases, with 23 bases remaining between them. Germline V CDR1 and CDR2: MNHNS, SASEGT. The CDR3 spans 18 residues. DNA for the CDR3: TGTGCCAGCAGTGAAGGATACGGTGGGGCCGGGTCAGGGCAGCCCCAGCATTTT. This codes for CASSEGYGGAGSGQPQHF.

CDR3 region: CASSLSTADTQYF. In DNA form, the CDR3 reads TGTGCCAGCAGTTTGAGTACCGCGGATACGCAGTATTTT. The chain uses TRBV28 and TRBJ2-3; the D is unclear. Per the germline V gene, CDR1 is MDHEN and CDR2 is SYDVKM. The CDR3 spans 13 residues. V lost 3 bases to trimming and J lost 6 bases, with 10 bases between them.

Notes on this clone: Other DNA sequences of this sample code for an identical CDR3. V is TRBV5-1 and J is TRBJ2-5, with D possibly called TRBD1 or TRBD2 (6 bases each). V lost 0 bases to trimming and J lost 1 base, with 10 bases between them. The germline V gene encodes CDR1 SGHRS and CDR2 YFSETQ. The CDR3 runs 15 residues. CDR3 amino acids: CASSLEGGLQETQYF. In DNA form, the CDR3 reads TGCGCCAGCAGCTTGGAAGGGGGGCTCCAAGAGACCCAGTACTTC.

The chain employs TRBV25-1 and TRBJ2-3, with D tentatively TRBD1 (5 bases). The V end lost 5 bases, the J end lost 3 bases, and 9 bases lay between the germline ends. The CDR3 consists of 13 residues. Looked up from germline, CDR1 is MGHDK and CDR2 is SYGVNS. CDR3 nucleotides: TGTGCCAGCAGTACCCCAGGGACAGATACGCAGTATTTT. Translated, it gives CASSTPGTDTQYF.

A word on this clone: At one end, the junction sequence differs from germline, possibly due to a read error. The rearrangement uses TRBV4-3 and TRBJ2-2; no definite D call. The length of the CDR3 is 13 residues. Germline V gene sequence: CDR1 LGHNA, CDR2 YSLEER. The CDR3 coding sequence is TGCGCCAGCAGTCAAGAGGAAACCGGGGAGCTGTTTTTT. Encoded protein: CASSQEETGELFF.

This chain joins TRBV2 and TRBJ1-2; D is possibly TRBD1 (5 bases). V lost 4 bases to trimming and J lost 5 bases, with 14 bases between them. CDR3 size: 14 residues. Germline CDR1 SNHLY, CDR2 FYNNEI. The CDR3 region is CASSGPGLDYGYTF. The DNA for the CDR3 is TGTGCCAGCAGTGGGCCGGGACTGGATTATGGCTACACCTTC.

This chain uses TRBV6-5 with TRBJ2-7; 7 bases fit TRBD1. Germline CDR1 reads MNHEY; CDR2 reads SVGAGI. This CDR3 is built from 12 residues. The junction had 1 base not matched to a gene; V was cut back by 8 bases and J by 0 bases. The CDR3 loop reads CASGDSSYEQYF. The CDR3 DNA follows: TGTGCCAGCGGGGACAGCTCCTACGAGCAGTACTTC.

The chain is built from TRBV13 and TRBJ1-2; tentative D call: TRBD1 (6 bases). Germline V gives CDR1 PRHDT, CDR2 FYEKMQ (reference sequence). V was clipped by 0 bases and J by 4 bases, with 9 bases between them. The CDR3 is 14 residues long. The CDR3 nucleotides read TGTGCCAGCAGCTTAGGAGGGGGGTCCTATGGCTACACCTTC. Protein sequence: CASSLGGGSYGYTF.

The chain recombines TRBV28 with TRBJ2-2, with 13 positions matching TRBD2. The V segment lost 3 bases and the J segment 2 bases; nucleotides outside the gene matches: 9. CDR3 size: 19 residues. Germline loops: CDR1 MDHEN, CDR2 SYDVKM. The CDR3 loop reads CASSFLGLAGAQNTGELFF. The DNA of the CDR3 is TGTGCCAGCAGTTTTCTAGGACTAGCGGGGGCGCAAAACACCGGGGAGCTGTTTTTT.

CDR3 region: CASRSEQYF. DNA for the CDR3: TGTGCCAGCAGGTCGGAGCAGTACTTC. V and J are TRBV21-1 and TRBJ2-7; no DNA check was done on the table's D call, TRBD2. TRBV21-1 is classified as a pseudogene. The CDR3 is 9 amino acids.

This clone was counted a single time. This sequence joins TRBV7-9 and TRBJ1-5; TRBD1 is a possible D gene (6 bases). Germline CDR1 SEHNR, CDR2 FQNEAQ (reference sequence). V was clipped by 1 base and J by 7 bases, with 14 bases between them. There are 15 residues in the CDR3. The chain's CDR3 is CASSLGMGGRQPQHF. For the CDR3, the DNA is TGTGCCAGCAGCTTAGGCATGGGGGGGCGACAGCCCCAGCATTTT.

The chain combines TRBV30 with TRBJ1-3; D possibly corresponds to TRBD1 (6 bases). Trimming removed 8 bases from V and 0 bases from J, with 11 bases in between. The CDR3 is 13 amino acids. Germline V CDR1 and CDR2: GTSNPN, SVGIG (reference sequence). The CDR3 region is CARTASSGNTIYF. CDR3 coding DNA: TGTGCCCGGACAGCGAGCTCTGGAAACACCATATATTTT.

This sequence joins TRBV5-4 and TRBJ1-2; 8 bases fit TRBD1. The germline CDR1 and CDR2 sequences are SGHNT and YYREEE (reference sequence). V was clipped by 3 bases and J by 7 bases; unmatched bases: 8. The CDR3 sequence is 14 residues long. The CDR3 protein is CASSSSDRDGGYTF. The CDR3 nucleotides read TGTGCCAGCAGCTCTTCGGACAGGGACGGTGGCTACACCTTC.